A selection of T cell receptor beta chains follows, all from one sample in a study of blood T cell repertoires in COVID-19. The repertoire was sequenced with immunoSEQ multiplex PCR; TCRdb's copy has only in-frame clones and lacks some. The top ten hold 2.5% to 3% of the sample, which has roughly 170,000 clones, around nine tenths seen once. Sequenced material: peripheral blood. These receptors were obtained from a man aged 35-49 years with active or convalescent COVID-19. Both conserved end residues are part of each CDR3. A D gene is named only where the DNA matches it firmly. Expanded clones get a size class; other rows say once, few or many, or leave the size out.

clone_size	j_call	d_call	v_call	cdr3_nt	cdr3_aa
.	TRBJ2-1	.	TRBV5-1	TGCGCCAGCAGCCCCGGACATGTCTACAATGAGCAGTTCTTC	CASSPGHVYNEQFF
few	TRBJ1-4	TRBD1	TRBV4-1	TGCGCCAGCAGCCGCATAGCCTTAGGGACAGGGCGTGAAAAACTGTTTTTT	CASSRIALGTGREKLFF
.	TRBJ1-5	.	TRBV19	TGTGCCAGTAGGGACACCCATTCCGATCAGCCCCAGCATTTT	CASRDTHSDQPQHF
.	TRBJ2-1	TRBD2	TRBV5-4	TGTGCCAGCAGTCAGGGCGGGACTAGGGAGGATGAGCAGTTCTTC	CASSQGGTREDEQFF
.	TRBJ2-6	.	TRBV4-3	TGCGCCAGCAGCCAAGATCACTCTAGCTCTGGGGCCAACGTCCTGACTTTC	CASSQDHSSSGANVLTF
few	TRBJ1-5	.	TRBV4-2	TGTGCCAGCAGCCAAGAAGGGCGGGGTGGAGGCCCCTATCAGCCCCAGCATTTT	CASSQEGRGGGPYQPQHF
.	TRBJ2-1	TRBD1	TRBV5-5	TGTGCCAGCATCAAACCCGGGACAGGAGCCAATGAGCAGTTCTTC	CASIKPGTGANEQFF
.	TRBJ2-5	.	TRBV7-9	TGTGCCAGCAGCTCTCCCCCTCAGGAGACCCAGTACTTC	CASSSPPQETQYF
.	TRBJ2-5	.	TRBV28	TGTGCCAGCAGCCCGACAGTTCAAGAGACCCAGTACTTC	CASSPTVQETQYF
.	TRBJ2-7	.	TRBV30	TGTGCCTGTAGGACAGCCTACGAGCAGTACTTC	CACRTAYEQYF
.	TRBJ1-2	.	TRBV11-2	TGTGCCAGCAGCCCCAAGGTTGGGACACTAAGCTTC	CASSPKVGTLSF
.	TRBJ2-7	TRBD1	TRBV11-2	TGTGCCAGCAGCTTAGGGGGGACAGAGCCGTACTTC	CASSLGGTEPYF
.	TRBJ2-2	.	TRBV18	TGTGCCAGCTCACCAGTACTCCAGGGTGGGACCGGGGAGCTGTTTTTT	CASSPVLQGGTGELFF
.	TRBJ2-7	.	TRBV28	TGTGCCAGCAGATCCTCTCTCGAGCAGTACTTC	CASRSSLEQYF
.	TRBJ2-7	TRBD2	TRBV15	TGTGCCACCAGCAGAGACCTAGCGGGGGGAAACTCCTACGAGCAGTACTTC	CATSRDLAGGNSYEQYF
.	TRBJ1-4	.	TRBV9	TGTGCCAGCAGCCCGAACGGGGGGACCTTTGGTGAAAAACTGTTTTTT	CASSPNGGTFGEKLFF
.	TRBJ1-6	.	TRBV11-3	TGTGCCACCAGTCGGGGAGGCGTGAATTCACCCCTCCACTTT	CATSRGGVNSPLHF
.	TRBJ1-1	.	TRBV5-1	TGCGCCAGCAGCTTGAGTCAGGTGGGCACTGAAGCTTTCTTT	CASSLSQVGTEAFF
.	TRBJ2-1	.	TRBV14	TGTGCCAGCAAAGGACTAAGCGCCAATGAGCAGTTCTTC	CASKGLSANEQFF
.	TRBJ1-2	.	TRBV4-3	TGCGCCAGCAGCAGCGAGGCCGGGGGTGGCTACACCTTC	CASSSEAGGGYTF
.	TRBJ1-2	TRBD1	TRBV27	TGTGCCAGCAGTTTAACCGGGACAGGGGGCTATGGCTACACCTTC	CASSLTGTGGYGYTF
few	TRBJ2-3	TRBD2	TRBV9	TGTGCCAGCAGCCCCACTGGACGGGGGGGTTGGGATACGCAGTATTTT	CASSPTGRGGWDTQYF
.	TRBJ1-6	TRBD1	TRBV5-1	TGCGCCAGCAGCTTGGGTGGGACAGAGAATTCACCCCTCCACTTT	CASSLGGTENSPLHF
once	TRBJ2-6	.	TRBV5-1	TGCGCCAGCAGCTTGGCCCGAGGAGCTGGGGCCAACGTCCTGACTTTC	CASSLARGAGANVLTF
.	TRBJ1-5	.	TRBV24-1	TGTGCCACCAGTGATTCCGATCAGCCCCAGCATTTT	CATSDSDQPQHF
.	TRBJ2-3	TRBD2	TRBV5-4	TGTGCCAGCTCACCTGGGGGGGAGACAGATACGCAGTATTTT	CASSPGGETDTQYF
.	TRBJ1-2	.	TRBV12-5	TGTGCTAGTGCCCAAGGGGTCTATGGCTACACCTTC	CASAQGVYGYTF
.	TRBJ1-1	.	TRBV11-2	TGTGCCAGCAGCCCGGGGGGGAACACTGAAGCTTTCTTT	CASSPGGNTEAFF
.	TRBJ1-2	.	TRBV28	TGTGCCAGCAGTTTATTACTTTATGGCTACACCTTC	CASSLLLYGYTF
.	TRBJ1-6	TRBD1	TRBV28	TGTGCCAGCAGTTTTGGTGGACAGGGGGCGTTTTCACCCCTCCACTTT	CASSFGGQGAFSPLHF
.	TRBJ1-4	TRBD1	TRBV5-1	TGCGCCAGCAGCCCGGGACAGGGGGGGAATGAAAAACTGTTTTTT	CASSPGQGGNEKLFF
.	TRBJ1-1	TRBD1	TRBV6-5	TGTGCCAGCAGTTGGGGCGGACAGGGAGTCACTGAAGCTTTCTTT	CASSWGGQGVTEAFF
.	TRBJ1-4	.	TRBV6-5	TGTGCCAGCAGCCGTAACAATAATGAAAAACTGTTTTTT	CASSRNNNEKLFF
.	TRBJ1-2	.	TRBV24-1	TGTGCCACCAGTGATCCCCTGGGGCTAGCGGGGGAAGAAGGCTACACCTTC	CATSDPLGLAGEEGYTF
once	TRBJ1-6	.	TRBV19	TGTGCCAGTAGCCCTACAGATTATAATTCACCCCTCCACTTT	CASSPTDYNSPLHF
.	TRBJ1-1	.	TRBV7-2	TGTGCCAGCAGCTTAACGTCCAGGTTACTTGAAGCTTTCTTT	CASSLTSRLLEAFF
.	TRBJ1-2	.	TRBV20-1	TGCAGTGCTAGTAAGGGGCAGGACTATGGCTACACCTTC	CSASKGQDYGYTF
.	TRBJ1-2	TRBD1	TRBV2	TGTGCCAGCAGAACCAGACAGGGAAACTATGGCTACACCTTC	CASRTRQGNYGYTF
few	TRBJ2-2	TRBD1	TRBV7-9	TGTGCCAGCAGCCAGGACAGGGCGAACACCGGGGAGCTGTTTTTT	CASSQDRANTGELFF
.	TRBJ2-7	.	TRBV4-1	TGCGCCCGCAGCCGGGAAGGGGGGGGCCCGAATTCCTACGAGCAGTACTTC	CARSREGGGPNSYEQYF
.	TRBJ1-6	.	TRBV5-1	TGCGCCAGCAGCCTTGTGGCGGGTAATAATTCACCCCTCCACTTT	CASSLVAGNNSPLHF
.	TRBJ1-1	TRBD1	TRBV5-1	TGCGCCAGCAGCACCGAACAGGGGGCGGGCACTGAAGCTTTCTTT	CASSTEQGAGTEAFF
once	TRBJ2-3	TRBD2	TRBV19	TGTGCCAGTAGACCTAGCGGGGGGGCCCCCACAGATACGCAGTATTTT	CASRPSGGAPTDTQYF
.	TRBJ1-4	TRBD1	TRBV5-1	TGCGCCAGCAGCTTGGCACAGGGGCTGGATGAAAAACTGTTTTTT	CASSLAQGLDEKLFF
.	TRBJ1-3	.	TRBV5-1	TGCGCCAGCAGCTTGACCGGGGGTGGAAACACCATATATTTT	CASSLTGGGNTIYF
.	TRBJ1-6	.	TRBV5-4	TGTGCCAGCAGCTTTGGGCAGGGTGTATCACCCCTCCACTTT	CASSFGQGVSPLHF
.	TRBJ1-2	.	TRBV19	TGTGCCAGTAGTATTGGACTACCTCGGGGCTACACCTTC	CASSIGLPRGYTF
.	TRBJ1-2	TRBD1	TRBV5-6	TGTGCCAGCAGCTTTAGACAGGGGGCTTCGGGCTACACCTTC	CASSFRQGASGYTF
few	TRBJ1-2	TRBD1	TRBV27	TGTGCCAGCAGTAACACCGGGACAGGGAACTATGGCTACACCTTC	CASSNTGTGNYGYTF
.	TRBJ2-2	.	TRBV18	TGTGCCAGCTCACCACCGTCGGTGAACACCGGGGAGCTGTTTTTT	CASSPPSVNTGELFF
.	TRBJ2-1	TRBD1	TRBV6-2/TRBV6-3	TGTGCCAGCAGTCCACTAGGACAGGGGCCGGGGGGAGAGCAGTTCTTC	CASSPLGQGPGGEQFF